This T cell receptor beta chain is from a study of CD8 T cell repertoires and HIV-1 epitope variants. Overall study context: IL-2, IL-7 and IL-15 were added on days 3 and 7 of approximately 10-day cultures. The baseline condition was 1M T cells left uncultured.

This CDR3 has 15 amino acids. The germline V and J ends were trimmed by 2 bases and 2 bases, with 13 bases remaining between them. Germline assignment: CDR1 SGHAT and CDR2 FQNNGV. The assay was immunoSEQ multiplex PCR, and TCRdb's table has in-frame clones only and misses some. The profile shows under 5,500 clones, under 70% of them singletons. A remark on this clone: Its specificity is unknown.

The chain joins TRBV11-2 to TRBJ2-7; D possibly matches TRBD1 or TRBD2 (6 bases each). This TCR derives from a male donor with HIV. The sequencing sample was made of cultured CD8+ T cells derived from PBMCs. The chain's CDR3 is CASSLMGGAPYEQYF. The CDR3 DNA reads TGTGCCAGCAGCTTAATGGGGGGCGCTCCCTACGAGCAGTACTTC.